The 12 T cell receptor beta chains given below trace back to one sample, sequenced in a study of OX40 agonist ivuxolimab in advanced cancers. This table comes from immunoSEQ multiplex PCR, and its TCRdb copy is limited to in-frame clones, with some not included. The sample contains 50,000 to 55,000 clones, about 88% of which appear only once. Sample: CD4+ or CD8+ T cells sorted from blood, taken in a trial of the OX40 agonist ivuxolimab. All receptors come from an adult with an advanced solid tumor such as melanoma, head and neck, liver or kidney cancer.

The chain combines TRBV18 with TRBJ2-7; D is undetermined. The CDR3 is 13 residues long. Germline V gives CDR1 KGHSH, CDR2 LQKENI. Deletions cut 3 bases from V and 3 bases from J, with 9 bases between. Here the CDR3 reads CASSPPSSYEQYF. The DNA of the CDR3 is TGTGCCAGCTCACCCCCCAGCAGCTACGAGCAGTACTTC.

V is TRBV19 and J is TRBJ2-7; 8 nucleotides line up with TRBD1. Looked up from germline, CDR1 is LNHDA and CDR2 is SQIVND (reference sequence). The V segment lost 6 bases and the J segment 1 base; nucleotides outside the gene matches: 8. The CDR3 sequence is 15 residues long. CDR3 in DNA: TGTGCCAGTAGGGCCTCCGACAGGGGTTCCTACGAGCAGTACTTC. The encoded protein is CASRASDRGSYEQYF. Together with reference TRBV19 and TRBJ2-7, the CDR3 gives the full variable domain: DGGITQSPKYLFRKEGQNVTLSCEQNLNHDAMYWYRQDPGQGLRLIYYSQIVNDFQKGDIAEGYSVSREKKESFPLTVTSAQKNPTAFYLCASRASDRGSYEQYFGPGTRLTVT.

The chain recombines TRBV5-1 with TRBJ1-2; 9 nucleotides line up with TRBD1. Germline CDR1 SGHRS, CDR2 YFSETQ. This CDR3 contains 15 residues. V lost 0 bases and J lost 6; bases outside the gene matches: 6. The CDR3 sequence: CASSLGGTGNNGYTF. CDR3 coding DNA: TGCGCCAGCAGCTTGGGAGGGACAGGGAATAATGGCTACACCTTC. The full variable domain, with the rest looked up from reference TRBV5-1 and TRBJ1-2, is KAGVTQTPRYLIKTRGQQVTLSCSPISGHRSVSWYQQTPGQGLQFLFEYFSETQRNKGNFPGRFSGRQFSNSRSEMNVSTLELGDSALYLCASSLGGTGNNGYTFGSGTRLTVV.

On this clone itself: The sample has other DNA sequences that encode this CDR3 too. The rearrangement links TRBV5-1 to TRBJ2-5; D might be TRBD1 or TRBD2, each matching 5 bases. The CDR3 has 14 residues. Germline V gene data show CDR1 as SGHRS and CDR2 as YFSETQ. The germline V and J ends were trimmed by 2 bases and 5 bases, with 13 bases remaining between them. CDR3 DNA sequence: TGCGCCAGCAGCTTCGGGACGAGGCAGGAGACCCAGTACTTC. It yields the protein CASSFGTRQETQYF.

The chain has TRBV6-5 and TRBJ2-4; D gene ambiguous. Trimming took off 4 bases at V and 2 bases at J, with 6 bases between the two ends. CDR3 length equals 13 residues. Germline CDR1 and CDR2: MNHEY and SVGAGI. CDR3 protein: CASSWGPKNIQYF. The CDR3 DNA sequence: TGTGCCAGCAGTTGGGGTCCCAAAAACATTCAGTACTTC.

The chain combines TRBV5-1 with TRBJ2-3, with TRBD1 as a possible D gene (6 bases). Germline values: CDR1 SGHRS, CDR2 YFSETQ. This CDR3 is built from 14 residues. V lost 0 bases and J 2 bases, leaving 7 bases between the germline ends. DNA of the CDR3: TGCGCCAGCAGCTTGGGGGGGCCCACAGATACGCAGTATTTT. It is translated as CASSLGGPTDTQYF.

The chain employs TRBV30 and TRBJ1-3, with 7 positions matching TRBD1. The germline V gene encodes CDR1 GTSNPN and CDR2 SVGIG (reference sequence). This CDR3 contains 14 residues. With 7 bases clipped from V and 0 bases from J, the junction kept 6 bases outside the gene matches. The CDR3 loop reads CASTGPRSGNTIYF. The CDR3 nucleotides are TGTGCCTCGACAGGGCCCCGCTCTGGAAACACCATATATTTT.

V is TRBV28 and J is TRBJ1-4; tentatively, D is TRBD1 (6 bases). The V gene lost 7 bases and the J gene lost 8 bases, with 20 bases spanning the gap. CDR3 length: 15 residues. Germline-derived CDR1 and CDR2 are MDHEN and SYDVKM. This CDR3 is CASISQGGGQEKLFF. Here the CDR3 DNA reads TGTGCCAGCATCTCGCAGGGCGGAGGACAGGAAAAACTGTTTTTT.

The chain joins TRBV5-6 to TRBJ2-7, with D perhaps assigned TRBD1 or TRBD2 (5 bases each). CDR3 length: 13 residues. Germline assignment: CDR1 SGHDT and CDR2 YYEEEE. The germline V and J ends were trimmed by 0 bases and 4 bases, with 8 bases remaining between them. The CDR3 is CASSLGDGYEQYF. The CDR3 DNA reads TGTGCCAGCAGCTTGGGGGACGGATACGAGCAGTACTTC.

This rearrangement joins TRBV7-3 to TRBJ1-5; D gene ambiguous. There are 15 residues in the CDR3. With 5 bases removed from V and 1 base from J, the gap between germline ends came to 12 bases. Germline V gene lookup returns CDR1 SGHTA and CDR2 FQGTGA. The CDR3 reads CASSPDGTSNQPQHF. The CDR3, as DNA: TGTGCCAGCAGCCCGGACGGAACAAGCAATCAGCCCCAGCATTTT.

V is TRBV6-5 and J is TRBJ1-6; D unresolved. The germline CDR1 and CDR2 sequences are MNHEY and SVGAGI. With 7 bases removed from V and 10 bases from J, the gap between germline ends came to 20 bases. This CDR3 contains 15 residues. This CDR3 is CASTLSGPTGSPLHF. CDR3 DNA: TGTGCCAGCACCCTAAGCGGTCCTACGGGCTCACCCCTCCACTTT.

V is TRBV10-2 and J is TRBJ2-7, with 14 positions matching TRBD2. CDR1 and CDR2 from the germline V gene are WSHSY and SAAADI. The CDR3 consists of 16 residues. Germline trimming cut 4 bases from V and 0 bases from J; bases unmatched to any gene: 2. The CDR3 region has the DNA TGCGCCAGCAGTGGGGGACTAGCGGGAGACTCCTACGAGCAGTACTTC. This sequence encodes CASSGGLAGDSYEQYF.